This T cell receptor (beta chain) derives from a study of T cells in Graves' hyperthyroidism and ophthalmopathy. General study points: The model identified upcoming ophthalmopathy a median approximately 6.5 months ahead of onset.

The CDR3 is 13 residues long. The germline V gene has CDR1 SNHLY and CDR2 FYNNEI. Trimming shortened V by 5 bases and J by 11 bases, and 18 bases separated the two germline ends. The table lists this clonotype with many counts. Its specificity is unknown. Researchers amplified the TCR beta CDR3 regions from RNA transcripts. Researchers ran a first-round RT-PCR on the TCR CDR3 using the HTBI primer set. One entry per CDR3 protein results from TCRdb running MiXCR on the multiplex PCR reads. The top ten hold under 30% of the sample, which has under 500,000 distinct CDR3 sequences, about 14% seen once. PBMCs stemmed from less than 13 ml fresh peripheral blood.

The sequenced material came from blood. V gene TRBV2 combines with J gene TRBJ1-1; D is possibly TRBD1 (6 bases). The receptor was derived from a man aged 45-65 years with Graves' ophthalmopathy. This chain's CDR3 is CASSSGAGFSAFF. The CDR3, as DNA: TGTGCCAGCAGTTCAGGGGCAGGCTTTTCTGCTTTCTTT.